This T cell receptor (beta chain) was identified in a study of blood T cells in healthy people across ages (dated by TCRdb to the mid-2010s). The study in broad terms: In model experiments, roughly one uniquely barcoded TCR beta cDNA molecule per two T cells was captured by template switching. Using deep sequencing normalized with unique cDNA molecular identifiers, the study measured how TCR beta repertoire diversity changes with age. The donors were split into four age groups: young (average around 17 years), middle-aged (roughly 39), aged (approximately 59) and long-lived (approximately 80). To avoid experimental bias, donors of different ages were distributed randomly across sequencing lanes. Using the same blood draw, the study looked at two additional independent replicas of 1 million unique cDNA reads for two donors, one aged 18 to 30 and the other aged 80 or older. General study outcomes and caveats: Because the CMV infection status of the donors was unknown, age-related changes in expanded clonotypes may potentially have been confounded. As age increased, observed TCR beta diversity per million T cells dropped in a roughly linear way, and a significant reduction was already evident by age approximately 40. Compared with the aged group, the long-lived group had more naive CD4+ T cells, fewer expanded clones and increased TCR diversity, suggesting age selection. Bulk unsorted PBMC profiling prevented conclusive comparison of naive and antigen-experienced compartments. A strong correlation was found between observed TCR beta diversity and the percentage of naive T cells measured by flow cytometry. Total diversity estimates from one million sequenced T cells were considered lower bounds and underestimates.

The 39 donors, aged about 6 to 95 years, were systemically healthy Caucasian individuals from Russia. Each donor gave ten milliliters of peripheral blood, drawn into EDTA-treated Vacutainer tubes. Ficoll-Paque density-gradient centrifugation was used to isolate PBMCs, with at least 6 million obtained per sample. Trizol reagent was used to extract total RNA from PBMCs, with at least 6 micrograms per sample. For every donor, flow cytometry on a PBMC aliquot measured the percentage of naive CD45RAhigh/CD27high T cells. The library came from 5' RACE. Reads for this sample came from an Illumina HiSeq 2500. A second PCR of about 7 to 12 cycles was run with a J-beta primer mix and a sample-barcoded 5' primer. Each TCR beta cDNA molecule received a unique molecular identifier from a template-switch 5' adaptor carrying 12 random nucleotides. Each sample yielded at least 2.5 million CDR3-containing paired-end reads. The Mint cDNA synthesis kit, primed by a TRBC-specific oligonucleotide, was used to synthesize first-strand cDNA from all RNA. Following uracil-DNA glycosylase treatment, all cDNA underwent a first 18-cycle PCR with the universal primers M1SS and BC2_uni_R. Per the authors' processing: For normalization, 1 million high-quality reads were randomly selected from each sample, with every read carrying a distinct molecular identifier. Instead of being binned into consensus sequences, reads that shared molecular identifiers were thrown out. MiTCR, set to a Q25 quality threshold and the strictest error-elimination algorithm, was used for CDR3 identification, clonotype clustering and error correction. Lower-bound total TCR beta diversity was estimated with a nonparametric unseen species model using Euler transformation. Using fastp at Q25 and MiXCR, TCRdb reprocessed the public reads and kept productive beta chains. Rows merge per CDR3 protein into single entries with the most common DNA and genes. The V and J calls and clone size are TCRdb's, not the authors'. For this sample there are 800,000 or so distinct CDR3 sequences; about 46% appear just once. About a sixth of the sample rests with the top ten.

Regarding this clonotype: The target of this receptor is not known. Base qualities are missing; no much larger clone stands one base away.

Trimming costs V 4 bases and J 8 bases, and their ends lie 17 bases apart. Counted from cysteine to phenylalanine, this CDR3 has 15 amino acids. Solely the CDR3 DNA is kept, with 45 bases framed from the first base. Sequences SGHDN (CDR1) and FVKESK (CDR2) are obtained from the germline V gene. The sequence was obtained from a man older than 75 in good health. The chain joins TRBV14 to TRBJ1-4; perhaps TRBD1 is the D gene, with 6 bases matching. The sequencing sample was made of blood. The encoded CDR3 is CASSPDRSMIEKLFF. The nucleotide sequence reads as follows: TGTGCCAGCAGCCCCGACAGGTCAATGATCGAAAAACTGTTTTTT.